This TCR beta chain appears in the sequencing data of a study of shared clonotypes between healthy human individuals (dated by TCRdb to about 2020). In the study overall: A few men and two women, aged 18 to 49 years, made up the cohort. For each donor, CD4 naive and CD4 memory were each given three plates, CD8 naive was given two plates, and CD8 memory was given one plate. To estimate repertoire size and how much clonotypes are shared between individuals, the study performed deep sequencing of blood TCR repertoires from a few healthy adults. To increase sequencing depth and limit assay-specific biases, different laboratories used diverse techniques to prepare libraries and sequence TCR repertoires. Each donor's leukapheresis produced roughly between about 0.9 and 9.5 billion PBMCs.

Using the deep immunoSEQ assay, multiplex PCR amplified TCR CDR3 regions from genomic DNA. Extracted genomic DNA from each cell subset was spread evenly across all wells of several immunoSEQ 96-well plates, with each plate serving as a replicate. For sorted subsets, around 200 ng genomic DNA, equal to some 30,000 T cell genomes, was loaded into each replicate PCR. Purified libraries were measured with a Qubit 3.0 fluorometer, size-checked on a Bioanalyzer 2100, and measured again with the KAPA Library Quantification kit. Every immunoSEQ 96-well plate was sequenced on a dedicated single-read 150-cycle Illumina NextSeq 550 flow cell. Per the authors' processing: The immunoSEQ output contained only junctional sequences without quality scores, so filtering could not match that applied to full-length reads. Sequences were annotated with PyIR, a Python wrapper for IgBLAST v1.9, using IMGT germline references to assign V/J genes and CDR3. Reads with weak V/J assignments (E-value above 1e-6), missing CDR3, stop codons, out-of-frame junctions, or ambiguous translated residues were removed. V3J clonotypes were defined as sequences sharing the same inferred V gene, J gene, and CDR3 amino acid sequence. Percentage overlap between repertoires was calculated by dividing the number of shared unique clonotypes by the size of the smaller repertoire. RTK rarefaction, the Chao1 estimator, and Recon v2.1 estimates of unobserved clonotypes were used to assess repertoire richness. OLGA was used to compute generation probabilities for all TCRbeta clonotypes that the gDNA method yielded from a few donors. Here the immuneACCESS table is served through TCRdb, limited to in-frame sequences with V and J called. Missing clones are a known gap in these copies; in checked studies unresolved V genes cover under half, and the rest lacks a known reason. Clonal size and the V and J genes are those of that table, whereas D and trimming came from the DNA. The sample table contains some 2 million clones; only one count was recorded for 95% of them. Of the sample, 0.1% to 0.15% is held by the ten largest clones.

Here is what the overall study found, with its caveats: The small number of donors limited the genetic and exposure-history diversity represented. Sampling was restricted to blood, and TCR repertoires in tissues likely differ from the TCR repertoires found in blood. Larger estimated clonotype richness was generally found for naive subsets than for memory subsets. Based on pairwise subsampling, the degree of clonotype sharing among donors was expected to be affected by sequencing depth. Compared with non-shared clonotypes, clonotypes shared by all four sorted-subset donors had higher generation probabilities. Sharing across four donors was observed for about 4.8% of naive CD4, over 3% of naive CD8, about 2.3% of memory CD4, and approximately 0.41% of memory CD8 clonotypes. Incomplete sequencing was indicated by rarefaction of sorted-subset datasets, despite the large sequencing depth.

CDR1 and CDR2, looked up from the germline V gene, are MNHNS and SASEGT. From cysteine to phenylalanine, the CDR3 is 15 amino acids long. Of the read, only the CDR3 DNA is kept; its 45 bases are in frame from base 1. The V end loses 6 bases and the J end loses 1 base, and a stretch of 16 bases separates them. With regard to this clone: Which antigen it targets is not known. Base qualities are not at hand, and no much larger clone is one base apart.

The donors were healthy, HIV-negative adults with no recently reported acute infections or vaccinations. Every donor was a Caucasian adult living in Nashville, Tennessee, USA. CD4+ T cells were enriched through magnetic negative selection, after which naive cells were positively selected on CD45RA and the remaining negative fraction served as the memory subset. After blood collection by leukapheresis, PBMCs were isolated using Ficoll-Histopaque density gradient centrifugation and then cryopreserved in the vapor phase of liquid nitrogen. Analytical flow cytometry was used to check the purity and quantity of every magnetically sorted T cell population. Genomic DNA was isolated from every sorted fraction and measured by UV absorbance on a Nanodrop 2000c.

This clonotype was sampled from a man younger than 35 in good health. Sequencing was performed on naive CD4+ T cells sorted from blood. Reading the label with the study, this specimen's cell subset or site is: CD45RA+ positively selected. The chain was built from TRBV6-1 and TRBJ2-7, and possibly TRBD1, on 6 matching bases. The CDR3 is CASRTQGTGSYEQYF. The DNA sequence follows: TGTGCCAGCAGGACCCAAGGCACAGGGTCCTACGAGCAGTACTTC.